This T cell receptor (beta chain) is drawn from a study of beta chain features in type 1 diabetes (dated by TCRdb to 2016 to 2018). Looking at the study overall: Patients and healthy donors did not differ in mean age, gender distribution, total cell number or subset yield. In the study, TCRB repertoires of sorted circulating CD4+ T cell subsets from recently diagnosed type 1 diabetes patients were compared with those of matched healthy donors. A total of about 110,000,000 sorted cells were examined across all samples, and a strong correlation was observed between cell number per subset and RNA yield. Whereas all 28 donors provided naive and central memory subsets, regulatory and stem cell-like memory subsets were isolated from just 8 patients and about 8 healthy donors. What the work shows at the level of the full study, not this receptor alone: At VDJ recombination sites, patients with type 1 diabetes made fewer insertions and deleted more nucleotides, a pattern implying thymic rearrangement abnormalities. Because small numbers of individuals were included in the HLA sub-analyses, any influence of HLA type on TCRB rearrangement was left unresolved. Type 1 diabetes patients showed a moderate but significant shortening of TCRB CDR3 length in all four CD4+ subsets. Shorter templates might have been favored by PCR, but patient and control samples were amplified and corrected together, so both groups would have been affected equally by any skew. Naive, central memory and regulatory TCRB repertoires appeared to be more alike among patients than among healthy donors. Because cDNA rather than genomic DNA was sequenced, highly expressing activated cells could have been over-represented, although no difference in activation and CD3 levels was found between groups.

A single peripheral blood draw of about 116 mL on average was collected from each donor into heparinised tubes. Using a panel that included CD45RO, CCR7, CD25, CD127, CD95 and CD27, naive, central memory, regulatory and stem cell-like memory CD4+ T cells were sorted on a BD FACSAria II. All sorted populations exceeded 95% purity. Right away, PBMCs were isolated by Lymphoprep density gradient centrifugation and were stained directly, with no culture step. To minimize batch effects, samples were stained and sorted in pairs, one healthy donor with one patient per experiment. The CDR3 has 15 amino acids, counting the end cysteine and phenylalanine. The kept DNA is CDR3 alone, 45 bases in frame from the first base. Reading the germline V gene gives CDR1 SGHRS and CDR2 YFSETQ. Trimming costs V 4 bases and J 0 bases, and their ends lie 8 bases apart. The entire isolated RNA was reverse transcribed using the High Capacity cDNA Reverse Transcription Kit, and thus expressed TCRB transcripts were sequenced. Deep immunoSEQ sequencing was applied to naive, central memory and regulatory T cell samples, giving an average of around 3.4 million total reads per sample. After sorted cells were lysed in RLT buffer, RNA was extracted with DNase-treated RNeasy Micro or Mini kits, with the choice depending on cell number. To prevent cross-contamination, each cell subset was processed individually, whereas patient and healthy donor samples were processed jointly. Using the immunoSEQ multiplex PCR, TCRB sequences were amplified from cDNA into 87-bp fragments spanning the CDR3 region. Sequencing of the amplicons was performed on the Illumina HiSeq platform. Per the authors' processing: Synthetic template baselines were used to correct PCR bias computationally, reads within Hamming distance 2 were collapsed, and singletons that could not be merged were discarded. Reads were aligned against IMGT to assign V, D and J genes, CDR3 length and insertions or deletions at six rearrangement sites. Clonotype counts were normalized to sorted cell number within each subset before computing true diversity and Gini coefficients with the tcR R package. The overlap coefficient, calculated on TCRB nucleotide sequences, was used to measure repertoire sharing. Out-of-frame TCRB sequences from naive cells were analyzed to stand in for the pre-selection repertoire. In its TCRdb copy, this immuneACCESS table keeps in-frame sequences only and misses some clones. Where compared with another copy, unresolved V genes explain less than half of these, and the others have no known cause. V and J calls and clone size come straight from that table; D and trimming were deduced from the DNA. The sample table records roughly 260,000 clones; about a fifth of these occur just once. Of the sample, around 0.028% falls within the top ten clones.

This clone was seen only a few times. Its cognate antigen has yet to be identified. Base qualities were left out, and no much larger clone turns up one base away. The sample holds other DNA sequences that translate to the same CDR3. What was sequenced was naive CD4+ T cells from blood. According to the study, the label for this sample's cell subset or site signals: true naive CD4+ T cells. Here the chain combines TRBV5-1 and TRBJ2-6, with the D gene not confidently named. This receptor was obtained from a woman between 40 and 50 years old with type 1 diabetes. The encoded CDR3 is CASSPDTSGANVLTF. The bases are TGCGCCAGCAGCCCCGACACCTCTGGGGCCAACGTCCTGACTTTC.